These T cell receptor beta chains were read from a single sample in a study of graft-versus-host responses after intestinal transplantation. Assay used: immunoSEQ multiplex PCR; TCRdb lists only in-frame clones, some missing. The repertoire includes nearly 25,000 clones, about 39% of them detected once, and around 0.66% sits in the top ten. Sample: alloreactive CD4+ T cells from a mixed lymphocyte reaction culture, taken before intestinal transplant. These receptors were obtained from a human patient who received an intestinal transplant. Each CDR3 is given with its conserved first and last residue. Fields, in order: CDR3 protein, CDR3 DNA, clone size, V gene, J gene, D gene. The D gene is left open where the match is weak. Clone size is given for some rows only: seen once, a few or many times, or a class if the clone is expanded.

CASSERAMNTEAFF,TGTGCCAGCAGTGAGAGGGCCATGAACACTGAAGCTTTCTTT,NA,TRBV2,TRBJ1-1,NA
CASSHGRTGQGRGSSYNEQFF,TGCGCCAGCAGCCACGGTCGGACAGGACAGGGACGAGGTAGCTCCTACAATGAGCAGTTCTTC,few,TRBV4-3,TRBJ2-1,TRBD1
CASSLSYTSGGAYEQYF,TGTGCCAGCAGTTTATCCTACACTAGCGGGGGGGCCTACGAGCAGTACTTC,NA,TRBV27,TRBJ2-7,TRBD2
CASSKGGGGAYTYEQYF,TGTGCCAGCAGCAAAGGGGGCGGGGGGGCCTATACCTACGAGCAGTACTTC,NA,TRBV7-2,TRBJ2-7,TRBD2
CAWSFRRDSPLHF,TGTGCCTGGAGTTTCAGGAGGGATTCACCCCTCCACTTT,NA,TRBV30,TRBJ1-6,NA
CASREGGRNSPLHF,TGTGCCAGCCGCGAAGGCGGAAGAAATTCACCCCTCCACTTT,NA,TRBV6-5,TRBJ1-6,NA
CASSYKPWDRGYGYTF,TGTGCCAGCAGTTACAAACCCTGGGACAGGGGGTATGGCTACACCTTC,few,TRBV6-5,TRBJ1-2,TRBD1
CASSRQGPNSPLHF,TGTGCCAGCAGCCGACAGGGCCCCAATTCACCCCTCCACTTT,NA,TRBV6-5,TRBJ1-6,TRBD1
CAWNQFRNTGELFF,TGTGCCTGGAATCAATTCAGGAACACCGGGGAGCTGTTTTTT,NA,TRBV30,TRBJ2-2,NA
CASSPGHPISYNEQFF,TGCGCCAGCAGCCCGGGACACCCGATAAGCTACAATGAGCAGTTCTTC,NA,TRBV5-1,TRBJ2-1,NA
CATRGDGANVLTF,TGTGCCACCCGGGGTGACGGGGCCAACGTCCTGACTTTC,NA,TRBV2,TRBJ2-6,NA
CAWSVPPGRGFIINYGYTF,TGTGCCTGGAGTGTACCGCCCGGCAGGGGGTTTATCATCAACTATGGCTACACCTTC,NA,TRBV30,TRBJ1-2,TRBD1
CASSLGWTGGAKWTEAFF,TGTGCCAGCAGCTTAGGGTGGACAGGGGGCGCGAAATGGACTGAAGCTTTCTTT,NA,TRBV11-2,TRBJ1-1,TRBD1
CAWTFGRDNSPLHF,TGTGCCTGGACGTTTGGGAGGGATAATTCACCCCTCCACTTT,NA,TRBV30,TRBJ1-6,NA
CASSLVGRVSETQYF,TGTGCCAGCAGTTTAGTCGGGCGGGTTTCTGAGACCCAGTACTTC,NA,TRBV27,TRBJ2-5,NA
CASSFGTVSYEQYF,TGCGCCAGCAGCTTCGGGACAGTCTCCTACGAGCAGTACTTC,medium-sized,TRBV5-1,TRBJ2-7,TRBD1
CASSYSRETGNTEAFF,TGTGCCAGCAGTTACTCGAGGGAAACCGGGAACACTGAAGCTTTCTTT,few,TRBV6-6,TRBJ1-1,NA
CASSPRLAGHEQFF,TGTGCCAGCAGCCCCCGACTAGCGGGCCATGAGCAGTTCTTC,few,TRBV7-2,TRBJ2-1,TRBD2
CASRRTGTGLLGYGYTF,TGTGCCAGCAGACGTACCGGGACAGGGTTACTGGGCTATGGCTACACCTTC,NA,TRBV28,TRBJ1-2,TRBD1
CASREGRDYGYTF,TGTGCCAGCAGGGAGGGAAGGGACTATGGCTACACCTTC,NA,TRBV2,TRBJ1-2,NA
CASTLAGQSWEQYF,TGTGCCAGCACCTTAGCGGGACAGAGTTGGGAGCAGTACTTC,few,TRBV28,TRBJ2-7,NA
CASSVDRDMNTEAFF,TGTGCCAGTAGTGTAGACAGGGATATGAACACTGAAGCTTTCTTT,NA,TRBV19,TRBJ1-1,TRBD1
CASSVVDYPSTDTQYF,TGTGCCAGCAGCGTAGTCGACTATCCTAGCACAGATACGCAGTATTTT,NA,TRBV9,TRBJ2-3,NA
CASKGQGRYEQYF,TGTGCCAGCAAAGGACAGGGGCGTTACGAGCAGTACTTC,once,TRBV28,TRBJ2-7,TRBD1
CASSFAPQAGQPQHF,TGTGCCAGCAGCTTTGCCCCCCAAGCCGGGCAGCCCCAGCATTTT,NA,TRBV5-5,TRBJ1-5,NA
CASSQGYETGEQYF,TGTGCCAGCAGCCAGGGTTATGAAACGGGGGAGCAGTACTTC,NA,TRBV4-2,TRBJ2-7,NA
CASSPYPGTGGREQYF,TGTGCCAGCAGTCCATACCCCGGGACAGGGGGACGCGAGCAGTACTTC,NA,TRBV28,TRBJ2-7,TRBD1
CASQGSVNYGYTF,TGTGCCAGCCAGGGTTCAGTTAACTATGGCTACACCTTC,few,TRBV18,TRBJ1-2,NA
CAWSVLGPHGQFF,TGTGCCTGGAGTGTACTAGGCCCCCACGGGCAGTTCTTC,NA,TRBV30,TRBJ2-1,NA
CASSGFEGLAGGAYEQYF,TGTGCCAGCAGTGGGTTCGAAGGATTAGCGGGAGGAGCCTACGAGCAGTACTTC,medium-sized,TRBV6-4,TRBJ2-7,TRBD2
CASSPRPNYGYTF,TGTGCCAGCAGCCCTAGACCTAACTATGGCTACACCTTC,NA,TRBV6-1,TRBJ1-2,NA
CASSLGTLYGYTF,TGTGCCAGCAGCTTAGGGACTCTATATGGCTACACCTTC,few,TRBV13,TRBJ1-2,NA
CASSRYLAGASTDTQYF,TGCGCCAGCAGCCGCTATCTAGCGGGGGCTAGCACAGATACGCAGTATTTT,NA,TRBV5-1,TRBJ2-3,TRBD2
CASSFRRQETQYF,TGTGCCAGCAGCTTTCGGAGACAAGAGACCCAGTACTTC,NA,TRBV7-6,TRBJ2-5,NA
CASSLAGASYEQYF,TGTGCCAGCAGTTTAGCGGGAGCTTCCTACGAGCAGTACTTC,medium-sized,TRBV28,TRBJ2-7,TRBD2
CASSFLRGNEQYF,TGTGCCAGCAGCTTTCTGAGGGGGAACGAGCAGTACTTC,NA,TRBV7-2,TRBJ2-7,NA
CASKGVYGYTF,TGTGCCAGTAAAGGGGTCTATGGCTACACCTTC,NA,TRBV19,TRBJ1-2,NA
CATSRDPNRGQGDTQYF,TGTGCCACCAGCAGAGATCCAAACAGGGGGCAAGGAGATACGCAGTATTTT,NA,TRBV15,TRBJ2-3,TRBD1
CASSRLSYNEQFF,TGTGCCAGCAGCCGACTATCCTACAATGAGCAGTTCTTC,NA,TRBV28,TRBJ2-1,NA
CASSSLQGARYNEQFF,TGTGCCAGCAGCTCCCTACAGGGGGCGCGTTACAATGAGCAGTTCTTC,NA,TRBV13,TRBJ2-1,TRBD1
CASSLSQGRFQPQHF,TGTGCCAGCAGTTTGTCACAGGGACGTTTTCAGCCCCAGCATTTT,NA,TRBV28,TRBJ1-5,NA
CAWSVRWGGSSPLHF,TGTGCCTGGAGTGTACGATGGGGGGGTAGTTCACCCCTCCACTTT,few,TRBV30,TRBJ1-6,NA
CASSFGAGYGYTF,TGTGCCAGCAGCTTCGGTGCTGGCTATGGCTACACCTTC,NA,TRBV7-2,TRBJ1-2,NA
CASRPKGLAGYSYNEQFF,TGTGCCAGCAGACCGAAGGGACTAGCGGGATACTCCTACAATGAGCAGTTCTTC,NA,TRBV11-2,TRBJ2-1,TRBD2
CACLADYPYEQYF,TGTGCCTGCCTAGCGGACTACCCCTACGAGCAGTACTTC,NA,TRBV30,TRBJ2-7,TRBD2
CSASSRGGYTF,TGCAGTGCTAGCTCTCGGGGAGGCTACACCTTC,few,TRBV20-1,TRBJ1-2,NA
CARSSEGPSYNEQFF,TGTGCCAGAAGCTCGGAGGGCCCCTCCTACAATGAGCAGTTCTTC,NA,TRBV5-3,TRBJ2-1,NA
CASRRTGGNQPQHF,TGTGCCAGCAGACGGACGGGGGGCAATCAGCCCCAGCATTTT,few,TRBV6-1,TRBJ1-5,NA
CASSRHSASSYEQYF,TGTGCCAGCAGTCGGCACAGTGCGAGCTCCTACGAGCAGTACTTC,NA,TRBV6-5,TRBJ2-7,NA
CASSSDRRYEQYF,TGTGCCAGCAGCTCGGATCGCAGGTACGAGCAGTACTTC,few,TRBV13,TRBJ2-7,NA
CASSPVGTGGFEQYF,TGTGCCAGCAGCCCCGTAGGGACAGGGGGCTTCGAGCAGTACTTC,NA,TRBV7-2,TRBJ2-7,TRBD1
CASSQDLFLAGVKNIQYF,TGCGCCAGCAGCCAAGACCTTTTCCTAGCGGGGGTAAAAAACATTCAGTACTTC,NA,TRBV4-1,TRBJ2-4,TRBD2
CASSLVYGQGGLYGYTF,TGTGCCAGCAGCTTAGTTTATGGACAGGGGGGACTCTATGGCTACACCTTC,few,TRBV7-9,TRBJ1-2,TRBD1
CASSRAGHSYEQYF,TGTGCCAGCAGCCGCGCAGGACACTCCTACGAGCAGTACTTC,NA,TRBV11-2,TRBJ2-7,NA
CASSSGLPLSSYEQYF,TGCGCCAGCAGCTCGGGACTCCCCCTGAGCTCCTACGAGCAGTACTTC,NA,TRBV5-1,TRBJ2-7,NA